This T cell receptor (beta chain) stems from a study of shared clonotypes between healthy human individuals. This CDR3 comprises 13 residues. V gave up 1 base and J gave up 4 bases, with 4 bases separating them. The germline CDR1 and CDR2 sequences are LGHNA and YSLEER. The method was immunoSEQ multiplex PCR; TCRdb's version includes in-frame clones alone and lacks a portion of them. The table has 2,500,000 or so clones, around nine tenths seen once. This receptor was identified in a man aged 18 to 29 in good health. The sequenced material came from naive CD4+ T cells sorted from blood. Regarding subset: CD45RA+ positively selected. The chain recombines TRBV4-3 with TRBJ2-2; no firm D call. In DNA form, the CDR3 reads TGCGCCAGCAGCCAAGGGCTCACCGGGGAGCTGTTTTTT. Translating it yields CASSQGLTGELFF.